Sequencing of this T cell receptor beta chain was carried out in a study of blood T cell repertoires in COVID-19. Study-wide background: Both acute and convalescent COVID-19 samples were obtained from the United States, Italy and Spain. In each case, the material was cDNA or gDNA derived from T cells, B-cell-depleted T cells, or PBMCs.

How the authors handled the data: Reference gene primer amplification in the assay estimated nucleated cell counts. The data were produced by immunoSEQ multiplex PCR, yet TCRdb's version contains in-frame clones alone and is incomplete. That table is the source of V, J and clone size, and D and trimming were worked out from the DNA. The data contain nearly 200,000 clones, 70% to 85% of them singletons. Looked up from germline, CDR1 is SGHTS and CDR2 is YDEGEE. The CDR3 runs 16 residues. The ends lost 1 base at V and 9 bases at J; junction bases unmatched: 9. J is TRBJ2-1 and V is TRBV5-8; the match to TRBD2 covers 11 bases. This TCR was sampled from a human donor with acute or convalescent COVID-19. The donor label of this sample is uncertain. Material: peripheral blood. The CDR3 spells CASSLRKTSGTGEQFF. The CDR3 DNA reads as TGTGCCAGCAGCTTGAGGAAGACTAGCGGGACGGGTGAGCAGTTCTTC. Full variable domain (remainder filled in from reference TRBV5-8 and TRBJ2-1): EAGVTQSPTHLIKTRGQQATLRCSPISGHTSVYWYQQALGLGLQFLLWYDEGEERNRGNFPPRFSGRQFPNYSSELNVNALELEDSALYLCASSLRKTSGTGEQFFGPGTRLTVL.